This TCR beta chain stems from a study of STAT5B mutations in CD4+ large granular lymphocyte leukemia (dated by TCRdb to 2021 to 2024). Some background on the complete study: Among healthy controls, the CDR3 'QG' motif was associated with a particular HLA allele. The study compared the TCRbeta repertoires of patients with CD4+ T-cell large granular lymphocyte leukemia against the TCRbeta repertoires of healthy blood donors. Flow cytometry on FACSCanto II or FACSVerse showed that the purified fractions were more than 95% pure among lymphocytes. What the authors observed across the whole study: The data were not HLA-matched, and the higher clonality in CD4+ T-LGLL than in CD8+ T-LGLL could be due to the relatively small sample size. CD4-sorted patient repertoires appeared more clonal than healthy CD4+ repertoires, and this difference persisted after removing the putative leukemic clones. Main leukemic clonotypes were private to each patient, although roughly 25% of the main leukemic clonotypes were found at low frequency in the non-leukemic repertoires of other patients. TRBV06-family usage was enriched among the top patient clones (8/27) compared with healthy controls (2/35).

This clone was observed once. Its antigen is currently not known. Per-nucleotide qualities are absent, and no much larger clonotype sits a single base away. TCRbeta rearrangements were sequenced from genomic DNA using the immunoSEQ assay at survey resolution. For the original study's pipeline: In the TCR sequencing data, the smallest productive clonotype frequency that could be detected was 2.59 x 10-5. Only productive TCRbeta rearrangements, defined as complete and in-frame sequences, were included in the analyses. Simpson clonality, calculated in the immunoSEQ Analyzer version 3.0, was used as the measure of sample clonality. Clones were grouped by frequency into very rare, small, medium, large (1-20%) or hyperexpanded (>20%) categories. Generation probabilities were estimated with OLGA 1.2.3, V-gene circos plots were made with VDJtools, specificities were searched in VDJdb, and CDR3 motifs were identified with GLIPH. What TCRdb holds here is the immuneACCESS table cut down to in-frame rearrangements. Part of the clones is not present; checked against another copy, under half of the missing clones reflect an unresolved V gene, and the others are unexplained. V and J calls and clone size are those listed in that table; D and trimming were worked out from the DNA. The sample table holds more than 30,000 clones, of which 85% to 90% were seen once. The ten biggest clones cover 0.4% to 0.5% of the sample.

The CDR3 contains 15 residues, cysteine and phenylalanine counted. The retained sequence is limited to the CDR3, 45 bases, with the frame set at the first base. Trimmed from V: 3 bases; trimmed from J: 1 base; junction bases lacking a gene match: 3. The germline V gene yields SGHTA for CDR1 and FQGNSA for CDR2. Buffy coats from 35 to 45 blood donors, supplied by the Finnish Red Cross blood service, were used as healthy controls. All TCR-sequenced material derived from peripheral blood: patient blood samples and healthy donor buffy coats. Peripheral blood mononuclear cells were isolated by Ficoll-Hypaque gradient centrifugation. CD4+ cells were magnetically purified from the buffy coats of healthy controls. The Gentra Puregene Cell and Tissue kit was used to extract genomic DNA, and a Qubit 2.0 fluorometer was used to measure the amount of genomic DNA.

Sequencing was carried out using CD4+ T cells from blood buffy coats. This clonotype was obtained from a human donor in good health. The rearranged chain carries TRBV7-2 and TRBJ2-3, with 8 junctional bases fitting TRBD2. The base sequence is TGTGCCAGCAGCTTGGGACTAGTTCGCACAGATACGCAGTATTTT. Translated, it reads CASSLGLVRTDTQYF. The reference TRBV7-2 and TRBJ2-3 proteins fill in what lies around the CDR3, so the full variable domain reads GAGVSQSPSNKVTEKGKDVELRCDPISGHTALYWYRQSLGQGLEFLIYFQGNSAPDKSGLPSDRFSAERTGGSVSTLTIQRTQQEDSAVYLCASSLGLVRTDTQYFGPGTRLTVL.